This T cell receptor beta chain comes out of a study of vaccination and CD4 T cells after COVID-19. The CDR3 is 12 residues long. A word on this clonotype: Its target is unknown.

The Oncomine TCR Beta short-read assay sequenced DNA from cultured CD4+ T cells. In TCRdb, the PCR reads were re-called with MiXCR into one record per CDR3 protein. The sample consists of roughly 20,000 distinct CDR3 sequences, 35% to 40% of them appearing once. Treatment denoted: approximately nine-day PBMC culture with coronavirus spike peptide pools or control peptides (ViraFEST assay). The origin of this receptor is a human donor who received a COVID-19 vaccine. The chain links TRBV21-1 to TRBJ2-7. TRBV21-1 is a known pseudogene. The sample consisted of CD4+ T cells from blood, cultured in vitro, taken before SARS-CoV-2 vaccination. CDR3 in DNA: TGTGCCAGCAGCACATCTTTCTACGAGCAGTACTTC. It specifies CASSTSFYEQYF.